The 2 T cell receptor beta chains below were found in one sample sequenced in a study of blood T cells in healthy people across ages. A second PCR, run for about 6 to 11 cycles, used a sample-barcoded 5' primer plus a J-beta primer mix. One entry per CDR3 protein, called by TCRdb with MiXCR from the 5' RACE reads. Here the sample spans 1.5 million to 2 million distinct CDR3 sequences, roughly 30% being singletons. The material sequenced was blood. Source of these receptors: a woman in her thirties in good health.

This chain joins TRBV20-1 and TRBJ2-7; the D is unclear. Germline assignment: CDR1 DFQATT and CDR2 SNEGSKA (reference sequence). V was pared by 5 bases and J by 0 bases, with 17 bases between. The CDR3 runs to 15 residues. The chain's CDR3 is CSAVDVGRASYEQYF. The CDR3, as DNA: TGCAGTGCTGTTGATGTCGGACGAGCCTCCTACGAGCAGTACTTC.

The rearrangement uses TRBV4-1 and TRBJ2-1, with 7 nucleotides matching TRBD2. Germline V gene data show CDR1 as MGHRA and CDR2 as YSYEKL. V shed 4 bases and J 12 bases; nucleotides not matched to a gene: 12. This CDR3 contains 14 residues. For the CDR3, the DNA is TGCGCCAGCAGCCCGGGTGGAACGGGAGGTAGGCAGTTCTTC. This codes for CASSPGGTGGRQFF.